This T cell receptor beta chain was sequenced in a study of vaccination and CD4 T cells after COVID-19. At the Johns Hopkins FTIC core, DNA taken from cultured CD4+ T cells was sequenced by way of the Oncomine TCR Beta short-read assay. TCRdb reprocessed the PCR reads with MiXCR, giving one entry per CDR3 protein. In the table there are about 12,000 distinct CDR3 sequences, less than 55% of which are singletons. Treatment specified: roughly 10-day PBMC culture with coronavirus spike peptide pools or control peptides (ViraFEST assay). A remark on this clonotype: Its antigen is not known.

The CDR3 has 17 residues. V was cut by 2 bases and J by 2 bases, with 18 bases left in between. Germline CDR1 and CDR2: MNHEY and SMNVEV (reference sequence). Findings and caveats of the study: For convalescent patients, 304 of the 307 vaccine-specific clones analyzed were classified as spike mono-reactive.

The material sequenced was cultured CD4+ T cells from blood. This rearrangement joins TRBV27 to TRBJ1-2; unclear D gene. This clonotype was sampled from a human donor with COVID-19. The CDR3 here is CASSLNPTQDGNYGYTF. The CDR3 DNA reads TGTGCCAGCAGTTTAAACCCGACACAAGACGGGAACTATGGCTACACCTTC.